This T cell receptor (beta chain) was observed in a study of T-cell memory formation after mild COVID-19. TCRdb analysed the 5' RACE reads with MiXCR anew, one entry per CDR3 protein. The data hold roughly 250,000 distinct CDR3 sequences, with roughly 17% observed a single time. Trimming shortened V by 1 base and J by 4 bases, and 16 bases separated the two germline ends. The CDR3 is 17 residues long. The germline gives CDR1 SGHTA, CDR2 FQGNSA. This TCR came from a man younger than 35 who had mild COVID-19 (a few samples of this study predate the infection). Cell type and time point are not known. The chain carries TRBV7-2 and TRBJ2-2, with D perhaps matching TRBD1 or TRBD2 (5 bases each). Material for sequencing was PBMCs or a T cell subset sorted from them (not recorded which). DNA for the CDR3: TGTGCCAGCAGCTTAGGGGGGAACAGGAGACCCACCGGGGAGCTGTTTTTT. It codes for CASSLGGNRRPTGELFF.